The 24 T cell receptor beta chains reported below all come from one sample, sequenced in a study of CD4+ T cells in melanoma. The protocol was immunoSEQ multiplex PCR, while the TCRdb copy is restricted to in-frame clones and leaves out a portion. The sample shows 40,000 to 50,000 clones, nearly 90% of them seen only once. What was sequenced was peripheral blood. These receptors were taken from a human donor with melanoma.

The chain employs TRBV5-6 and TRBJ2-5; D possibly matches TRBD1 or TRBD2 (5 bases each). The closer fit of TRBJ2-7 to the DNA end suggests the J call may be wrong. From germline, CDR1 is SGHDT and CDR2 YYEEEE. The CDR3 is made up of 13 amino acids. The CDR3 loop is CASNLIEGTEQYF. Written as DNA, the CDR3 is TGTGCCAGCAACTTAATCGAGGGGACCGAGCAGTACTTC.

In DNA form, the CDR3 reads TGTGCCAGCAGCTTATCCAGTGGGAACACCGGGGAGCTGTTTTTT. Protein: CASSLSSGNTGELFF. V usage is TRBV7-2 and J usage is TRBJ2-2; D gene uncertain. Germline CDR1 reads SGHTA; CDR2 reads FQGNSA. The CDR3 spans 15 residues. Trimming cost V 2 bases and J 1 base, with 8 bases left between them.

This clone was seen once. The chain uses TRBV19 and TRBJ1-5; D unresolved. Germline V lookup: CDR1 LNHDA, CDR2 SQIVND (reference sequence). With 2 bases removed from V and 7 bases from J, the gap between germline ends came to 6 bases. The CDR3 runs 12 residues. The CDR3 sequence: CASSINQQPQHF. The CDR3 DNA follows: TGTGCCAGTAGTATAAATCAGCAGCCCCAGCATTTT.

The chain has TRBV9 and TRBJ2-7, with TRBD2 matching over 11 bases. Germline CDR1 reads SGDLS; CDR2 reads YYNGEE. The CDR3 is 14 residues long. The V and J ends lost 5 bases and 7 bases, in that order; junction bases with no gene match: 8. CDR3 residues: CASSYLSGGGEQYF. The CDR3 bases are TGTGCCAGCAGTTACCTTAGCGGGGGGGGAGAGCAGTACTTC.

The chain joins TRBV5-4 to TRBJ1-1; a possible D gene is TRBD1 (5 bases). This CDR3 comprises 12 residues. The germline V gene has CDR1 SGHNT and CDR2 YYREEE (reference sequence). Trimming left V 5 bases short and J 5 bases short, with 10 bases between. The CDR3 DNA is TGTGCCAGCAGGAAAGGGGTTACTGAAGCTTTCTTT. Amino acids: CASRKGVTEAFF.

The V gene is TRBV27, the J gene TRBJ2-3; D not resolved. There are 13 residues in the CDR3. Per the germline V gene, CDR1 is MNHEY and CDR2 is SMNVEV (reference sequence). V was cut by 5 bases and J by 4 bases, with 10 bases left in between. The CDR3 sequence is CASSLQVSDTQYF. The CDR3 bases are TGTGCCAGCAGTCTCCAAGTCTCAGATACGCAGTATTTT.

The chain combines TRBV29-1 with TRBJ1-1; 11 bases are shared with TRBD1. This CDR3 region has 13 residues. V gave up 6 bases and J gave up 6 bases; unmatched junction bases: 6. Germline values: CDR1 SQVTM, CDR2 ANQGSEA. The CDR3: CSVPGQGEAEAFF. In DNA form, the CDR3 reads TGCAGCGTGCCGGGACAGGGGGAAGCTGAAGCTTTCTTT.

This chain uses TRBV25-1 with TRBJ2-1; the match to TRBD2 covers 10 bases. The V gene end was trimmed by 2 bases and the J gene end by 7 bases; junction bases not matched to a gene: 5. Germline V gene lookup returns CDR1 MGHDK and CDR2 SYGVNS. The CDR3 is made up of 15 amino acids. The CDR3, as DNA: TGTGCCAGCAGTGAACTAACTAGCGGGGTTAATGAGCAGTTCTTC. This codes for CASSELTSGVNEQFF.

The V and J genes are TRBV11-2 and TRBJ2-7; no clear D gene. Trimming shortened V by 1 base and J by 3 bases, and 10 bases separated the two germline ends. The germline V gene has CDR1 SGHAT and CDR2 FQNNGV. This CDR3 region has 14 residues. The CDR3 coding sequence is TGTGCCAGCAGCTTAGTCGGTACAGTCTACGAGCAGTACTTC. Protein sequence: CASSLVGTVYEQYF.

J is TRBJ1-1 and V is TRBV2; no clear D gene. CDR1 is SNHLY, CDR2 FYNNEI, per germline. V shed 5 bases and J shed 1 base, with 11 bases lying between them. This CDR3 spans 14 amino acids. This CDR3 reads CASSPGRANTEAFF. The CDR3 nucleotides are TGTGCCAGCAGTCCCGGGAGAGCGAACACTGAAGCTTTCTTT.

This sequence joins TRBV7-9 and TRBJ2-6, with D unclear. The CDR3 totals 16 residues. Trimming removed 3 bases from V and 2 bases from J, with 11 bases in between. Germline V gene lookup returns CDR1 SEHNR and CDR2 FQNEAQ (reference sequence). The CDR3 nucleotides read TGTGCCAGCAGCTTGGGTTTTCGCGCTGGGGCCAACGTCCTGACTTTC. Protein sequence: CASSLGFRAGANVLTF.

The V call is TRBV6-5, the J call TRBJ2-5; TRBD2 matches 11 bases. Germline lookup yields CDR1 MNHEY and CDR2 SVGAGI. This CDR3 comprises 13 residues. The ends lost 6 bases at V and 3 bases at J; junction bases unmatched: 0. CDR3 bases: TGTGCCAGCAGACTAGCGGGGGAAGAGACCCAGTACTTC. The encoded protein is CASRLAGEETQYF.

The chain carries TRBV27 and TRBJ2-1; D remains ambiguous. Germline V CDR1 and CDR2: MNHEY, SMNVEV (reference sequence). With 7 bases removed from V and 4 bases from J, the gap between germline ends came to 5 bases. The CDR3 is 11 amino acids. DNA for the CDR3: TGTGCCAGCAATACATACAATGAGCAGTTCTTC. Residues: CASNTYNEQFF.

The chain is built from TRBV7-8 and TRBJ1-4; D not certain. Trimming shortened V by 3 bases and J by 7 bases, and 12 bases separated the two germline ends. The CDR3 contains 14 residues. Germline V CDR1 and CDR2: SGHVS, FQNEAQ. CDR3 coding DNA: TGTGCCAGCAGCTTTCCCCATGGAGGTGAAAAACTGTTTTTT. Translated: CASSFPHGGEKLFF. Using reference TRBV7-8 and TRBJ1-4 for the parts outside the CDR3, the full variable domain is GAGVSQSPRYKVAKRGQDVALRCDPISGHVSLFWYQQALGQGPEFLTYFQNEAQLDKSGLPSDRFFAERPEGSVSTLKIQRTQQEDSAVYLCASSFPHGGEKLFFGSGTQLSVL.

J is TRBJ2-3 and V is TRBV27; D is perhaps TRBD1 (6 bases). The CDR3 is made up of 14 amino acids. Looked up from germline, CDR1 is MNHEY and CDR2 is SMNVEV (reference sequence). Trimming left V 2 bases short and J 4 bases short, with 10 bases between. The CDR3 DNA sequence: TGTGCCAGCAGTTTAACAGGGATCGCAGATACGCAGTATTTT. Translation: CASSLTGIADTQYF.

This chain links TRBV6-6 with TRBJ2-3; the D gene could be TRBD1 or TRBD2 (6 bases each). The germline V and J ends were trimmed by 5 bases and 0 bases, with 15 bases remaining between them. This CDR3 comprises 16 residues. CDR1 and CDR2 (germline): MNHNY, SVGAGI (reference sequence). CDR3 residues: CASSGVGGFSTDTQYF. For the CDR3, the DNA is TGTGCCAGCAGTGGTGTGGGGGGCTTCAGCACAGATACGCAGTATTTT.

This chain's CDR3 is CAISEPLSVEGNYGYTF. CDR3 DNA sequence: TGTGCCATCAGTGAGCCCTTGTCGGTTGAGGGGAACTATGGCTACACCTTC. This rearrangement joins TRBV10-3 to TRBJ1-2; TRBD1 is a possible D gene (5 bases). The CDR3 has 17 residues. Germline V gene data show CDR1 as ENHRY and CDR2 as SYGVKD. Deletions cut 2 bases from V and 2 bases from J, with 18 bases between.

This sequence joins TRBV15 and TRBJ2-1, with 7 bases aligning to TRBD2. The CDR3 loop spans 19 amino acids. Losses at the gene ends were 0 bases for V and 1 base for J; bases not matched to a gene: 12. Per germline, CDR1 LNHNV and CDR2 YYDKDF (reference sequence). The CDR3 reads CATSRDLFGLVGSYNEQFF. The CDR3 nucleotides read TGTGCCACCAGCAGAGATTTATTCGGACTAGTGGGTTCCTACAATGAGCAGTTCTTC.

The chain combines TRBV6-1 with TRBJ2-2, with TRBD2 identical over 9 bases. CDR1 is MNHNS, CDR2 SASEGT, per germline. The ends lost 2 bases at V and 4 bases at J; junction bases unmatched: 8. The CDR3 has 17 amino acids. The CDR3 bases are TGTGCCAGCAGTGAATTAGAGCTAGCGGGGACCACCGGGGAGCTGTTTTTT. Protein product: CASSELELAGTTGELFF.

CDR3 coding DNA: TGTGCCAGCTGGGGGAGGGGCGAGCAGTACTTC. Residues: CASWGRGEQYF. The rearrangement joins TRBV28 to TRBJ2-7; 7 nucleotides align to TRBD2. V trimming: 8 bases; J trimming: 6 bases; junction bases outside the gene matches: 4. Per the germline V gene, CDR1 is MDHEN and CDR2 is SYDVKM. CDR3 size: 11 residues.

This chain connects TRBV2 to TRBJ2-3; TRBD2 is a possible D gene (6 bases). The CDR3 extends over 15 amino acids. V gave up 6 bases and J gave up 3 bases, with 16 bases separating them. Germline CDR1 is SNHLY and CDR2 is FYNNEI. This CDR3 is CASSPPAGRTDTQYF. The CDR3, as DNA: TGTGCCAGCAGCCCCCCCGCGGGGCGGACAGATACGCAGTATTTT.

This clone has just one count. The CDR3 DNA follows: TGTGCCAGAAGTACTGCGGGTACCTATGGCTACACCTTC. This translates into CARSTAGTYGYTF. This chain uses TRBV5-3 with TRBJ1-2; D not resolved. TRBV5-3 is an open reading frame whose function is uncertain. The CDR3 is made up of 13 amino acids. V gave up 5 bases and J gave up 4 bases, with 12 bases separating them.

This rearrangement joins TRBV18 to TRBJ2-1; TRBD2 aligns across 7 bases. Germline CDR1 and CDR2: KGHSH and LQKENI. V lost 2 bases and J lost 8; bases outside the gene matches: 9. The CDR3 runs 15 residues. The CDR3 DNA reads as TGTGCCAGCTCACCAATAAGCGGGGCTACCCATGAGCAGTTCTTC. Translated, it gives CASSPISGATHEQFF.

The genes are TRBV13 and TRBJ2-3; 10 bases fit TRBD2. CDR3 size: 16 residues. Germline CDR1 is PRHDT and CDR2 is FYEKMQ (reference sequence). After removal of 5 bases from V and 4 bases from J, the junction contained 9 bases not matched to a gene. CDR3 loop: CASSPSAGGLADTQYF. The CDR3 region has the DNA TGTGCCAGCAGCCCATCAGCGGGGGGGCTGGCAGATACGCAGTATTTT. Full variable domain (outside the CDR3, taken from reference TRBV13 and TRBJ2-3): AAGVIQSPRHLIKEKRETATLKCYPIPRHDTVYWYQQGPGQDPQFLISFYEKMQSDKGSIPDRFSAQQFSDYHSELNMSSLELGDSALYFCASSPSAGGLADTQYFGPGTRLTVL.